The following is a T cell receptor beta chain sequence with its context. Its antigen is undetermined. Following a re-call of the 5' RACE reads, TCRdb has one entry per CDR3 protein and lacks DNA. Its table records roughly 160,000 distinct CDR3 sequences. The data were obtained in a study of monozygotic twins with inflammatory bowel disease. Study outcomes and limitations: Diversity of TCRbeta measured by inverse Simpson was lower in IBD patients than in healthy co-twins. Ultimately, a single strong signal or clonotype associated with IBD was not supported.

CDR1 and CDR2 from the germline V gene are LGHNA and YSLEER. The CDR3 consists of 14 residues. V is TRBV4-3 and J is TRBJ2-7. The source material was blood. The receptor was derived from a human donor with ulcerative colitis or Crohn's disease, or a healthy co-twin of an affected twin (not recorded which). CDR3 protein: CASSQDWALPEQYF.